The T cell receptor (beta chain) described here comes from a study of T cell responses to AZD1222 COVID-19 vaccine. As regards this clone: Its antigen is unknown.

Here immunoSEQ multiplex PCR was the method, and the copy in TCRdb shows in-frame clones only, minus some. The sample consists of about 99,000 clones, more than 80% of them appearing once. Broader study findings: Just a handful of AZD1222 recipients were seropositive at baseline. Receipt of two AZD1222 doses was followed by a rise in Spike-specific TCR breadth and depth. Clonal diversity may have been underestimated, and the donors were mostly white British, with more females than males.

The germline V gene encodes CDR1 SNHLY and CDR2 FYNNEI. This CDR3 has 13 amino acids. Unmatched junction bases numbered 4, after V lost 7 bases and J lost 2 bases. The receptor's source is an adult in good health. The source was peripheral blood, collected on day 0 of AZD1222 vaccination. J is TRBJ2-7 and V is TRBV2; 8 nucleotides line up with TRBD2. This CDR3 reads CASMTSETYEQYF. CDR3 coding DNA: TGTGCCAGCATGACTAGCGAAACCTACGAGCAGTACTTC.